This T cell receptor beta chain emerged from a study of sequential checkpoint blockade in melanoma. Study overall: 91 pretreatment tumor DNA samples were TCRβ immunosequenced.

Treatment defined: randomized to nivolumab then ipilimumab (arm A) or the reverse (arm B). DNA-damaging chemotherapy had not been given to any patient beforehand. The CDR3 sequence is 17 residues long. Generated by immunoSEQ multiplex PCR, the TCRdb table keeps only in-frame clones and is missing some. The sample has 3,500 to 5,000 clones, 20% to 25% seen once. This material consisted of tumor tissue (inferred from file names), taken from a patient given nivolumab and ipilimumab in sequence. The sequence was obtained from a human donor with melanoma. The V call is TRBV12-2, the J call TRBJ1-3. TRBV12-2 is described as a pseudogene. The CDR3 DNA is TGTGCAAGTCGCCAACTTCCCGGGACTTCCTCTGGAAACACCATATATTTT. Its translation: CASRQLPGTSSGNTIYF.